The present entry profiles one TCR beta chain with its context. The antigen remains unidentified. TCRdb processed the reads anew with MiXCR; each CDR3 protein has one entry. The table includes roughly 700,000 distinct CDR3 sequences, about 33% detected once. CDR3 length equals 15 residues. Germline V gives CDR1 MNHNY, CDR2 SVGAGI (reference sequence). The junction had 8 bases not matched to a gene; V was cut back by 5 bases and J by 1 base. This sample was taken from a study of T cell repertoires in cytomegalovirus infection. General study results and limits: Summed public TCR beta family frequency identified CMV carriers bearing the relevant HLA. HLA-C-restricted CMV clonotypes gave the most frequent clonotype in two of eight donors.

This clonotype was sampled from a human donor in good health (CMV status not recorded). Some clones in this sample may be carry-over from other donors' samples. The source was cultured PBMCs, collected from culture after CMV antigen stimulation. The genes are TRBV6-6 and TRBJ2-7; 7 bases line up with TRBD1. CDR3: CASSGPGQNSYEQYF. CDR3 DNA: TGTGCCAGCAGTGGCCCGGGACAGAATTCCTACGAGCAGTACTTC.